This T cell receptor beta chain was profiled in a study of blood T cell repertoires in COVID-19. Overall study: The United States, Italy and Spain supplied acute and convalescent COVID-19 samples. The cDNA or gDNA used as material had been derived from T cells, B-cell-depleted T cells, or PBMCs.

In the original analysis: Researchers report that nucleated cell counts were estimated from reference gene primer amplification. Profiled with immunoSEQ multiplex PCR; TCRdb holds only in-frame clones, not every one. V, J and clone size are taken as reported in that table, and D and trimming were inferred from the DNA itself. This sample carries about 170,000 clones, over 65% of them seen once, and the ten largest clones take about 3%. The source material was peripheral blood. This sequence was found in a woman aged 80 or older with acute or convalescent COVID-19.

The CDR3 sequence: CASSLGDRVTDTQYF. Here the CDR3 DNA reads TGTGCCAGCAGCTTGGGGGACAGGGTGACAGATACGCAGTATTTT. The chain carries TRBV5-6 and TRBJ2-3, with 9 bases aligning to TRBD1. The CDR3 contains 15 residues. With 0 bases clipped from V and 3 bases from J, the junction kept 2 bases outside the gene matches. Germline CDR1 and CDR2: SGHDT and YYEEEE.